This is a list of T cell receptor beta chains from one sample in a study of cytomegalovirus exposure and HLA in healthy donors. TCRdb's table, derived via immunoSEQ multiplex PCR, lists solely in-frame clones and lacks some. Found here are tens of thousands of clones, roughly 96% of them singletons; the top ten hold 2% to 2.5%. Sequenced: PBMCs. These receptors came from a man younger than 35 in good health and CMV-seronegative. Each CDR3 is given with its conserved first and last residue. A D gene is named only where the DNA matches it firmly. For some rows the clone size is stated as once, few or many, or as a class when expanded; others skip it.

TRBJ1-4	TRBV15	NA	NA	CATSGYTAGNEKLFF	TGTGCCACCAGCGGATACACGGCGGGCAATGAAAAACTGTTTTTT
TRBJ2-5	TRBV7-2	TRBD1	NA	CASSLDEGAETQYF	TGTGCCAGCAGCTTAGATGAGGGGGCAGAGACCCAGTACTTC
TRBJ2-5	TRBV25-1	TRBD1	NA	CASSLGQGIGETQYF	TGTGCCAGCAGTCTGGGACAGGGGATTGGAGAGACCCAGTACTTC
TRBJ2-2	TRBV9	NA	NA	CASSVLGRGVTGELFF	TGTGCCAGCAGCGTATTGGGCAGGGGGGTCACCGGGGAGCTGTTTTTT
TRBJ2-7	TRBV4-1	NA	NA	CASSQDPGGTYEQYF	TGCGCCAGCAGCCAAGATCCAGGGGGGACCTACGAGCAGTACTTC
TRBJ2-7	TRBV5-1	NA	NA	CASSLAQGGYEQYF	TGCGCCAGCAGCTTGGCCCAGGGGGGCTACGAGCAGTACTTC
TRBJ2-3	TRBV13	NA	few	CASSPPRGDTQYF	TGTGCCAGCAGCCCTCCGCGCGGGGATACGCAGTATTTT
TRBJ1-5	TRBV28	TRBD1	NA	CASSPPLTGVRLSNQPQHF	TGTGCCAGCAGTCCCCCCCTGACAGGGGTAAGGTTGAGCAATCAGCCCCAGCATTTT
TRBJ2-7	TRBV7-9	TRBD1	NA	CASSARTGGSYEQYF	TGTGCCAGCAGCGCAAGGACAGGGGGATCCTACGAGCAGTACTTC
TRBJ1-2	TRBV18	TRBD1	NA	CASSPLGQEDNRGYTF	TGTGCCAGCTCACCATTAGGACAGGAAGATAATCGGGGCTACACCTTC
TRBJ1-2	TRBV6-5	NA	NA	CASSPPAESGYTF	TGTGCCAGCAGCCCCCCCGCGGAGAGCGGCTACACCTTC
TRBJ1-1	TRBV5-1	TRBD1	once	CASSSRDRAEAFF	TGCGCCAGCAGCTCCCGGGACAGGGCTGAAGCTTTCTTT
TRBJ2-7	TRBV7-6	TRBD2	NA	CASSLEAGGTEQYF	TGTGCCAGCAGCTTAGAAGCGGGAGGGACCGAGCAGTACTTC
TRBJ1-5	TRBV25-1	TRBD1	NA	CASISQGQQPQHF	TGTGCCAGCATTAGTCAGGGACAGCAGCCCCAGCATTTT
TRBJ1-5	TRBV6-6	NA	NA	CASSSEKNQPQHF	TGTGCCAGCAGTTCTGAGAAAAATCAGCCCCAGCATTTT
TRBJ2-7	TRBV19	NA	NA	CASIGPTVGEQYF	TGTGCCAGTATTGGTCCTACGGTCGGGGAGCAGTACTTC
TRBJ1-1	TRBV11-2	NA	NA	CASSYILNTEAFF	TGTGCCAGCAGCTACATCCTGAACACTGAAGCTTTCTTT
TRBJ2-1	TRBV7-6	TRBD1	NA	CASSQRTGGYNEQFF	TGTGCCAGCAGCCAGAGGACAGGGGGGTACAATGAGCAGTTCTTC
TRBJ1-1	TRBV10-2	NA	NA	CASSQGNTEAFF	TGCGCCAGCAGTCAGGGGAACACTGAAGCTTTCTTT
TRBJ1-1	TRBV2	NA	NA	CASLAERSVTPEAFF	TGTGCCAGCCTGGCGGAAAGGTCGGTAACCCCTGAAGCTTTCTTT
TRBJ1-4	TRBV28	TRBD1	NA	CASSRSTGGVEKLFF	TGTGCCAGCAGTCGATCTACAGGGGGCGTTGAAAAACTGTTTTTT
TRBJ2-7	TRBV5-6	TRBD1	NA	CASTFDRAFSYEQYF	TGTGCCAGCACCTTCGACAGGGCTTTCTCCTACGAGCAGTACTTC
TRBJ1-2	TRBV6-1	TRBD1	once	CASSRYRGPDYGYTF	TGTGCCAGCAGTCGTTACAGGGGACCCGACTATGGCTACACCTTC
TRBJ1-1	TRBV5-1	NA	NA	CASSSTGDTEAFF	TGCGCCAGCAGCTCCACGGGGGACACTGAAGCTTTCTTT